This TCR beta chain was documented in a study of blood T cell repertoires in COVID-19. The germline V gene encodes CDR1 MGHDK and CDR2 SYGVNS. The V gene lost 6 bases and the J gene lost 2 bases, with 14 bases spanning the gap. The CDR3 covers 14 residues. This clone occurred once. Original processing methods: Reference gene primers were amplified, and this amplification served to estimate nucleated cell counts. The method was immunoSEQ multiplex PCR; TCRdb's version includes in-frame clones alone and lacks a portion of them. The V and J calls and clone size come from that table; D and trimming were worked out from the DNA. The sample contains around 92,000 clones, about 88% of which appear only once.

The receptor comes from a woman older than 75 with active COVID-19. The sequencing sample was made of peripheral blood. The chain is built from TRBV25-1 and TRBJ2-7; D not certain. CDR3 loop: CASSDTSPTYEQYF. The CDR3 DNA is TGTGCCAGCAGCGACACCTCACCGACCTACGAGCAGTACTTC.